Sequencing of this T cell receptor beta chain was carried out in a study of OX40 agonist ivuxolimab in advanced cancers. The protocol was immunoSEQ multiplex PCR, while the TCRdb copy is restricted to in-frame clones and leaves out a portion. The sample lists 80,000 to 100,000 clones; more than 75% were seen once. Overall study findings and caveats: On average, a greater number of expanded clones characterised CD8+ T cells relative to CD4+. Clonal expansion by week 6 occurred in CD4+ and CD8+ blood T cells (at 0.1 to 3.0 mg/kg). Compared with others, partial responders at 0.1-3.0 mg/kg displayed clonal expansion among the lowest.

Germline loops: CDR1 SGHTA, CDR2 FQGNSA. CDR3 length: 13 residues. V was clipped by 5 bases and J by 5 bases, with 12 bases between them. This clone was counted a single time. Its target is unknown. The material was CD4+ or CD8+ T cells sorted from blood, obtained in a trial of the OX40 agonist ivuxolimab. This sequence joins TRBV7-2 and TRBJ2-5; the D is unclear. This clonotype was sampled from an adult with an advanced solid tumor such as melanoma, head and neck, liver or kidney cancer. DNA of the CDR3: TGTGCCAGCAGCCGAGCTGTCACGGAGACCCAGTACTTC. Its translation: CASSRAVTETQYF.